This T cell receptor (beta chain) was recorded in a study of identical twins. From germline, CDR1 is LGHDT and CDR2 YNNKEL (reference sequence). Losses at the gene ends were 5 bases for V and 3 bases for J; bases not matched to a gene: 3. CDR3 length: 15 residues. Unique molecular identifiers were in the cDNA, with template-switch universal primer binding. TCRdb reprocessed the 5' RACE reads with MiXCR, giving one entry per CDR3 protein. The sample records 500,000 to 650,000 distinct CDR3 sequences, approximately 20% being singletons. This clonotype was seen a handful of times. Its matching antigen is unknown. The study, taken as a whole, reports: Recombination models fit unrelated individuals' TCR alpha sharing but underestimated twins'. Out-of-frame alpha sequences shared by twins showed excess low generation probability.

This sample also appeared in a second study, on yellow fever vaccine responses in identical twins.

This chain uses TRBV3-1 with TRBJ2-1; 11 nucleotides match TRBD2. The source material was CD4+ T cells sorted from blood. The TCR originated in a woman under 30 in good health. The CDR3 DNA is TGTGCCAGCAGCAAACTAGCGGGGGACTACAATGAGCAGTTCTTC. Its protein product is CASSKLAGDYNEQFF.